This TCR beta chain was identified in a study of vaccination and CD4 T cells after COVID-19. In its sample, this clonotype was seen a few times. Its target is unknown. Oncomine TCR Beta short-read sequencing was applied to DNA from cultured CD4+ T cells. Each CDR3 protein is one row after TCRdb ran MiXCR on the PCR reads. The repertoire consists of around 19,000 distinct CDR3 sequences, with around 50% occurring once and the leading ten covering 5.5% to 7%. Treatment reported: approximately nine-day PBMC culture with coronavirus spike peptide pools or control peptides (ViraFEST assay). Following expansion of antigen-specific T cells with peptide pools, ViraFEST then sequenced TCRs. Patients returned positive PCR results between March and December 2020, earlier than US Alpha, Beta and Delta variants. The sample taken for sequencing was CD4+ T cells from blood, cultured in vitro. This receptor was obtained from a human donor who had recovered from COVID-19.

For the CDR3, the DNA is TGTGCCAGCAGCTTAGTAGGGGAGACCCAGTACTTC. Translated: CASSLVGETQYF. The V and J genes are TRBV11-2 and TRBJ2-5, with unresolved D. The CDR3 extends over 12 amino acids. The ends were cut back, 1 base at V and 5 bases at J, with 5 bases in the middle. Germline CDR1 and CDR2: SGHAT and FQNNGV.